These T cell receptor beta chains were read from a single sample in a study of control samples from healthy donors and cancer patients. The repertoire was sequenced with immunoSEQ multiplex PCR; TCRdb's copy has only in-frame clones and lacks some. This sample has 100,000 to 110,000 clones; 87% occur once, and the top ten carry 18%. What was sequenced was blood. The receptors shown here come from a woman aged 50 to 60 in good health. Both conserved end residues are part of each CDR3. A D gene is named only where the DNA matches it firmly. Rows give clone size only sometimes, using once, few, many, or a class for an expanded clone.

j_call: TRBJ1-3
clone_size: -
v_call: TRBV10-3
d_call: -
cdr3_nt: TGTGCCATCAGTGGGCAGGGTAGTATTTCAACAAACACCATATATTTT
cdr3_aa: CAISGQGSISTNTIYF

j_call: TRBJ2-1
clone_size: few
v_call: TRBV2
d_call: -
cdr3_nt: TGTGCCAGCAGTGATACGGGTTCTTTCTCCTACAATGAGCAGTTCTTC
cdr3_aa: CASSDTGSFSYNEQFF

j_call: TRBJ1-3
clone_size: -
v_call: TRBV5-4
d_call: -
cdr3_nt: TGTGCCAGCAGCCAAGCAGATAGTATCTCTGGAAACACCATATATTTT
cdr3_aa: CASSQADSISGNTIYF

j_call: TRBJ1-5
clone_size: -
v_call: TRBV12-3/TRBV12-4
d_call: -
cdr3_nt: TGTGCCAGCAGTCCCTTCGGTAGGGGGCCCCAGCATTTT
cdr3_aa: CASSPFGRGPQHF

j_call: TRBJ2-1
clone_size: -
v_call: TRBV6-6
d_call: TRBD2
cdr3_nt: TGTGCCAGCAGTTACGGGACTAGCGGAGTCCAGTTCTTC
cdr3_aa: CASSYGTSGVQFF

j_call: TRBJ2-7
clone_size: -
v_call: TRBV7-9
d_call: -
cdr3_nt: TGTGCCAGCAGCTTAGTGGCAGGTAGCTCCTACGAGCAGTACTTC
cdr3_aa: CASSLVAGSSYEQYF

j_call: TRBJ2-6
clone_size: -
v_call: TRBV9
d_call: -
cdr3_nt: TGTGCCAGCGGGGCTGGGGCCAACGTCCTGACTTTC
cdr3_aa: CASGAGANVLTF

j_call: TRBJ2-2
clone_size: -
v_call: TRBV6-5
d_call: -
cdr3_nt: TGTGCCAGCAGTTATTCAGGGTGGACCGGGGAGCTGTTTTTT
cdr3_aa: CASSYSGWTGELFF

j_call: TRBJ2-7
clone_size: -
v_call: TRBV5-1
d_call: -
cdr3_nt: TGCGCCAGCAGCTTGGACACCCCGACAGTCCACGAGCAGTACTTC
cdr3_aa: CASSLDTPTVHEQYF

j_call: TRBJ1-5
clone_size: -
v_call: TRBV4-1
d_call: -
cdr3_nt: TGCGCCAGCAGCCAAGATCGAGGGTTTCAGCCCCAGCATTTT
cdr3_aa: CASSQDRGFQPQHF

j_call: TRBJ2-3
clone_size: -
v_call: TRBV5-1
d_call: -
cdr3_nt: TGCGCCAGCAGCTTGGGTGATCCCAGCACAGATACGCAGTATTTT
cdr3_aa: CASSLGDPSTDTQYF

j_call: TRBJ1-3
clone_size: -
v_call: TRBV15
d_call: TRBD1
cdr3_nt: TGTGCCACCAGTAGGGACAGGGGGCAATCAAACACCATATATTTT
cdr3_aa: CATSRDRGQSNTIYF

j_call: TRBJ2-1
clone_size: -
v_call: TRBV2
d_call: -
cdr3_nt: TGTGCCAGCAGTGAAAGGGGCCTCGCACCCTACAATGAGCAGTTCTTC
cdr3_aa: CASSERGLAPYNEQFF

j_call: TRBJ1-4
clone_size: -
v_call: TRBV10-1
d_call: -
cdr3_nt: TGCGCCAGTCCGCCCTTTTGGGGAAAGGAAAAACTGTTTTTT
cdr3_aa: CASPPFWGKEKLFF

j_call: TRBJ1-1
clone_size: -
v_call: TRBV2
d_call: -
cdr3_nt: TGTGCCAGCAGTGAAGCGCTTGGGGGGCGGGCTTTCTTT
cdr3_aa: CASSEALGGRAFF

j_call: TRBJ2-3
clone_size: -
v_call: TRBV18
d_call: -
cdr3_nt: TGTGCCAGCTCACTCGTGGGGGATACGCAGTATTTT
cdr3_aa: CASSLVGDTQYF

j_call: TRBJ1-2
clone_size: -
v_call: TRBV25-1
d_call: -
cdr3_nt: TGTGCCAGCAGTGCCCCCCGAGACGGGTGGTATGGCTACACCTTC
cdr3_aa: CASSAPRDGWYGYTF

j_call: TRBJ1-1
clone_size: -
v_call: TRBV11-2
d_call: TRBD1
cdr3_nt: TGTGCCAGCAGCTTATTTTATCAGGGGGTTAACACTGAAGCTTTCTTT
cdr3_aa: CASSLFYQGVNTEAFF

j_call: TRBJ1-6
clone_size: -
v_call: TRBV6-5
d_call: -
cdr3_nt: TGTGCCAGCAGCCTTCGTGGCTCACCCCTCCACTTT
cdr3_aa: CASSLRGSPLHF

j_call: TRBJ1-1
clone_size: -
v_call: TRBV4-3
d_call: -
cdr3_nt: TGCGCCAGCAGCCAACGGGGATGGACTGAAGCTTTCTTT
cdr3_aa: CASSQRGWTEAFF

j_call: TRBJ1-1
clone_size: -
v_call: TRBV9
d_call: -
cdr3_nt: TGTGCCAGCAGCGTAACAGCTTTTGCCGCCGATGCTTTCTTT
cdr3_aa: CASSVTAFAADAFF

j_call: TRBJ1-4
clone_size: -
v_call: TRBV7-9
d_call: -
cdr3_nt: TGTGCCAGCAGCTCCCCAACCCACAGGGAATCAGGAGAAAAACTGTTTTTT
cdr3_aa: CASSSPTHRESGEKLFF

j_call: TRBJ2-1
clone_size: -
v_call: TRBV2
d_call: -
cdr3_nt: TGTGCCAGCAGGCCTCCCCGGGGGGCGACCTACAATGAGCAGTTCTTC
cdr3_aa: CASRPPRGATYNEQFF

j_call: TRBJ2-1
clone_size: few
v_call: TRBV7-2
d_call: -
cdr3_nt: TGTGCCAGTAACAGGGATGTCGATGAGCAGTTCTTC
cdr3_aa: CASNRDVDEQFF

j_call: TRBJ2-5
clone_size: -
v_call: TRBV18
d_call: TRBD2
cdr3_nt: TGTGCCAGCTCGCCAATAGCGGGAGAAGATCGAGGGACCCAGTACTTC
cdr3_aa: CASSPIAGEDRGTQYF

j_call: TRBJ2-3
clone_size: -
v_call: TRBV5-1
d_call: -
cdr3_nt: TGCGCCAGCAGCTGGGGGTCGATAGGCACAGATACGCAGTATTTT
cdr3_aa: CASSWGSIGTDTQYF

j_call: TRBJ2-7
clone_size: -
v_call: TRBV30
d_call: -
cdr3_nt: TGTGCCTGGGCCCGACAGAACTACGAGCAGTACTTC
cdr3_aa: CAWARQNYEQYF

j_call: TRBJ2-3
clone_size: few
v_call: TRBV5-1
d_call: TRBD2
cdr3_nt: TGCGCCAGCAGCTTGTGGGGACTAGCGGGGAACACAGATACGCAGTATTTT
cdr3_aa: CASSLWGLAGNTDTQYF

j_call: TRBJ2-7
clone_size: -
v_call: TRBV2
d_call: TRBD1
cdr3_nt: TGTGCCAGCAGTGCAGACGCCGGACAGGCCTACGAGCAGTACTTC
cdr3_aa: CASSADAGQAYEQYF

j_call: TRBJ2-3
clone_size: -
v_call: TRBV2
d_call: TRBD2
cdr3_nt: TGTGCCAGCAGTGAGCTGACTAGCGGGGATAGCACAGATACGCAGTATTTT
cdr3_aa: CASSELTSGDSTDTQYF

j_call: TRBJ2-4
clone_size: -
v_call: TRBV10-3
d_call: TRBD2
cdr3_nt: TGTGCCATCACCGCCGGGACTAGCGGGAGGGCCTGTGTGGACATTCAGTACTTC
cdr3_aa: CAITAGTSGRACVDIQYF

j_call: TRBJ1-1
clone_size: -
v_call: TRBV12-3/TRBV12-4
d_call: -
cdr3_nt: TGTGCCAGCAGTTGGGCACATGGGGCTGAAGCTTTCTTT
cdr3_aa: CASSWAHGAEAFF

j_call: TRBJ2-1
clone_size: -
v_call: TRBV6-5
d_call: TRBD2
cdr3_nt: TGTGCCACTCAACCGGGACTAGCTTTTGGCGAGCAGTTCTTC
cdr3_aa: CATQPGLAFGEQFF

j_call: TRBJ1-3
clone_size: -
v_call: TRBV2
d_call: TRBD1
cdr3_nt: TGTGCCAGCACCGGACAGGGGTATGGAAACACCATATATTTT
cdr3_aa: CASTGQGYGNTIYF

j_call: TRBJ2-3
clone_size: once
v_call: TRBV5-1
d_call: TRBD2
cdr3_nt: TGCGCCAGCAGCTTGGACCCCCCCCGGGGGGGCGTAACAGATACGCAGTATTTT
cdr3_aa: CASSLDPPRGGVTDTQYF

j_call: TRBJ1-6
clone_size: -
v_call: TRBV9
d_call: -
cdr3_nt: TGTGCCAGCAGCCCTAGACATGGACTCACTAATTCACCCCTCCACTTT
cdr3_aa: CASSPRHGLTNSPLHF

j_call: TRBJ2-4
clone_size: -
v_call: TRBV6-2/TRBV6-3
d_call: -
cdr3_nt: TGTGCCAGCAGTTTTCCTACAGCCCCGGGGGCCTTAGCCAAAAACATTCAGTACTTC
cdr3_aa: CASSFPTAPGALAKNIQYF

j_call: TRBJ1-1
clone_size: -
v_call: TRBV5-6
d_call: -
cdr3_nt: TGTGCCAGCAGAGCCAGGGGTTGGGGCACTGAAGCTTTCTTT
cdr3_aa: CASRARGWGTEAFF

j_call: TRBJ2-3
clone_size: -
v_call: TRBV13
d_call: -
cdr3_nt: TGTGCCAGCAGCTCCCCCAGGGAGACGGGCACAGATACGCAGTATTTT
cdr3_aa: CASSSPRETGTDTQYF

j_call: TRBJ2-6
clone_size: once
v_call: TRBV6-5
d_call: -
cdr3_nt: TGTGCCGGAACAACCTCTGGGGCCAACGTCCTGACTTTC
cdr3_aa: CAGTTSGANVLTF

j_call: TRBJ2-1
clone_size: -
v_call: TRBV4-3
d_call: -
cdr3_nt: TGCGCCAGCAGCCGCTACGGAGGTTACAATGAGCAGTTCTTC
cdr3_aa: CASSRYGGYNEQFF

j_call: TRBJ2-1
clone_size: -
v_call: TRBV6-5
d_call: TRBD2
cdr3_nt: TGTGCCAGCACCAGTCCGGGACTAGCGAGAAATGAGCAGTTCTTC
cdr3_aa: CASTSPGLARNEQFF

j_call: TRBJ2-3
clone_size: -
v_call: TRBV25-1
d_call: -
cdr3_nt: TGTGCCAGCAGTGGCCCAACGGGGAGGTCGGATACGCAGTATTTT
cdr3_aa: CASSGPTGRSDTQYF

j_call: TRBJ2-2
clone_size: -
v_call: TRBV9
d_call: TRBD1
cdr3_nt: TGTGCCAGCAGCGGACGACAGGGTACCACCGGGGAGCTGTTTTTT
cdr3_aa: CASSGRQGTTGELFF

j_call: TRBJ2-1
clone_size: -
v_call: TRBV30
d_call: -
cdr3_nt: TGTGCCTGGATGAGGGGGGCTGGCTACAATGAGCAGTTCTTC
cdr3_aa: CAWMRGAGYNEQFF

j_call: TRBJ1-1
clone_size: -
v_call: TRBV24-1
d_call: -
cdr3_nt: TGTGCCACCAGTGATCCCAGTAGAGGGCCAAGTGAAGCTTTCTTT
cdr3_aa: CATSDPSRGPSEAFF